Described below is a single T cell receptor (beta chain) sequence and its context. The sample originates from a study of neoadjuvant nivolumab and ipilimumab in lung cancer. Produced via immunoSEQ multiplex PCR; TCRdb's table is partial and in-frame only. The sample lists around 6,000 clones; less than 75% were seen once. This CDR3 is built from 13 residues. With 3 bases clipped from V and 5 bases from J, the junction kept 5 bases outside the gene matches. Germline CDR1 SGDLS, CDR2 YYNGEE. The sequence came from an adult with non-small cell lung cancer. The starting material was tumor tissue, obtained after neoadjuvant nivolumab, alone or with ipilimumab, at or shortly before surgery. The rearrangement joins TRBV9 to TRBJ2-7; 7 bases match TRBD2. CDR3 sequence: CASSDAGADEQYF. CDR3 DNA: TGTGCCAGCAGCGACGCGGGAGCCGACGAGCAGTACTTC.